These 18 T cell receptor beta chains originate from one sample sequenced in a study of OX40 agonist ivuxolimab in advanced cancers. The data were produced by immunoSEQ multiplex PCR, yet TCRdb's version contains in-frame clones alone and is incomplete. Of about 50,000 clones listed, about 81% are singletons. Sample: CD4+ or CD8+ T cells sorted from blood, taken in a trial of the OX40 agonist ivuxolimab. These receptor sequences come from an adult with an advanced solid tumor such as melanoma, head and neck, liver or kidney cancer.

The chain couples TRBV10-1 to TRBJ2-2; TRBD2 might be the D (6 bases). The CDR3 runs to 14 residues. Germline V lookup: CDR1 WNHNN, CDR2 SYGVQD (reference sequence). Deletions cut 5 bases from V and 6 bases from J, with 13 bases between. CDR3 coding DNA: TGCGCCAGCAGTCCGGGGCGGGGAGCCGGGGAGCTGTTTTTT. This gives the protein CASSPGRGAGELFF.

This chain joins TRBV25-1 and TRBJ2-1; tentative D call: TRBD1 (6 bases). The V gene lost 6 bases and the J gene lost 0 bases, with 12 bases spanning the gap. Per the germline V gene, CDR1 is MGHDK and CDR2 is SYGVNS. This CDR3 is 15 amino acids long. CDR3 in amino acids: CASRDRTSSYNEQFF. CDR3 bases: TGTGCCAGCAGAGACAGGACGAGCTCCTACAATGAGCAGTTCTTC.

A few counts support this clone. The rearrangement joins TRBV5-1 to TRBJ2-7, with no clear D. CDR1 and CDR2 from the germline V gene are SGHRS and YFSETQ. V was shortened by 4 bases and J by 0 bases, with 23 bases between the two germline ends. The CDR3 runs to 18 residues. The CDR3 here is CASSLRAALVTTSYEQYF. In DNA form, the CDR3 reads TGCGCCAGCAGCCTCCGTGCGGCCTTGGTGACGACCTCCTACGAGCAGTACTTC.

The genes are TRBV25-1 and TRBJ1-1; D not resolved. V was clipped by 5 bases and J by 0 bases, with 16 bases between them. Germline-derived CDR1 and CDR2 are MGHDK and SYGVNS. The CDR3 is 16 amino acids. The CDR3: CASSLSDGRMNTEAFF. CDR3 in DNA: TGTGCCAGCAGTTTGTCCGATGGCAGGATGAACACTGAAGCTTTCTTT.

This chain links TRBV2 with TRBJ2-1; D possibly corresponds to TRBD2 (6 bases). CDR3 length: 14 residues. The germline gives CDR1 SNHLY, CDR2 FYNNEI. V lost 4 bases and J lost 4, with 11 bases in between. The CDR3 nucleotides are TGTGCCAGCAGTGGTAGCGGACCGTACAATGAGCAGTTCTTC. It translates to CASSGSGPYNEQFF.

J is TRBJ2-7 and V is TRBV9; D perhaps matches TRBD2 (6 bases). CDR1 and CDR2 from the germline V gene are SGDLS and YYNGEE. The CDR3 spans 15 residues. The V gene lost 0 bases and the J gene lost 3 bases, with 13 bases spanning the gap. CDR3 sequence reads: CASSVAGSSDYEQYF. CDR3 DNA sequence: TGTGCCAGCAGCGTAGCCGGGAGTAGCGACTACGAGCAGTACTTC.

The genes are TRBV30 and TRBJ2-1; D tentatively reads TRBD1 or TRBD2 (5 bases each). The CDR3 loop spans 13 amino acids. Germline assignment: CDR1 GTSNPN and CDR2 SVGIG (reference sequence). Trimming cost V 8 bases and J 15 bases, with 26 bases left between them. CDR3: CASDIGQTWDLFF. CDR3 DNA sequence: TGTGCCAGCGACATAGGACAAACGTGGGACCTGTTCTTC.

The chain has TRBV6-1 and TRBJ2-1; possible D gene TRBD2, 6 bases. Germline lookup yields CDR1 MNHNS and CDR2 SASEGT. This CDR3 has 14 residues. V dropped 7 bases and J dropped 3 bases, with 13 bases sitting between them. The DNA for the CDR3 is TGTGCCAGCACGGAGGGAAACGTCTACAATGAGCAGTTCTTC. Translated: CASTEGNVYNEQFF.

The chain couples TRBV2 to TRBJ1-1, with D hard to call. Germline CDR1 is SNHLY and CDR2 is FYNNEI. This CDR3 region has 14 residues. V was trimmed by 5 bases and J by 0 bases, leaving 10 bases between them. CDR3 bases: TGTGCCAGCAGTCAGCAGGCAATGAACACTGAAGCTTTCTTT. Translation gives CASSQQAMNTEAFF. Complete variable domain (other parts from reference TRBV2 and TRBJ1-1): EPEVTQTPSHQVTQMGQEVILRCVPISNHLYFYWYRQILGQKVEFLVSFYNNEISEKSEIFDDQFSVERPDGSNFTLKIRSTKLEDSAMYFCASSQQAMNTEAFFGQGTRLTVV.

The chain is built from TRBV6-5 and TRBJ2-1, with TRBD2 as a possible D gene (5 bases). This CDR3 contains 13 residues. Looked up from germline, CDR1 is MNHEY and CDR2 is SVGAGI. The ends were cut back, 7 bases at V and 4 bases at J, with 11 bases in the middle. In DNA, the CDR3 is TGTGCCAGCACCAACGGGGATTACAATGAGCAGTTCTTC. Protein product: CASTNGDYNEQFF.

This chain links TRBV4-3 with TRBJ2-3; 8 bases agree with TRBD1. The germline CDR1 and CDR2 sequences are LGHNA and YSLEER. The junction had 4 bases not matched to a gene; V was cut back by 2 bases and J by 0 bases. The CDR3 extends over 16 amino acids. CDR3 residues: CASSQQGAPSTDTQYF. The DNA for the CDR3 is TGCGCCAGCAGCCAACAGGGGGCCCCTAGCACAGATACGCAGTATTTT.

This clone showed up just a few times. The CDR3: CASSPGTRNYEQYF. In DNA, the CDR3 is TGCGCCAGCAGCCCGGGGACTAGAAACTACGAGCAGTACTTC. The chain has TRBV4-3 and TRBJ2-7, with 8 bases fitting TRBD2. In germline, CDR1 is LGHNA, CDR2 YSLEER. With 4 bases clipped from V and 3 bases from J, the junction kept 5 bases outside the gene matches. CDR3 length: 14 amino acids.

This clone was counted only a few times. V gene TRBV30 combines with J gene TRBJ1-1; D uncertain. The CDR3 is made up of 13 amino acids. V gave up 0 bases and J gave up 2 bases, with 7 bases separating them. CDR1 is GTSNPN and CDR2 is SVGIG in the germline V gene (reference sequence). The CDR3 DNA reads as TGTGCCTGGAGTGTACTTCAAAACACTGAAGCTTTCTTT. Translated: CAWSVLQNTEAFF.

The chain couples TRBV2 to TRBJ2-2; 12 positions match TRBD2. In germline, CDR1 is SNHLY, CDR2 FYNNEI. The CDR3 length is 21 residues. V trimming: 4 bases; J trimming: 2 bases; junction bases outside the gene matches: 17. CDR3 in DNA: TGTGCCAGCAGTGCGCCTCTAGCGGGAGGGCGGGACGGAAAAAACACCGGGGAGCTGTTTTTT. The encoded protein is CASSAPLAGGRDGKNTGELFF.

This chain uses TRBV10-1 with TRBJ1-1; D gene unclear. Germline V lookup: CDR1 WNHNN, CDR2 SYGVQD (reference sequence). The CDR3 extends over 13 amino acids. The V gene lost 6 bases and the J gene lost 1 base, with 9 bases spanning the gap. CDR3 DNA sequence: TGCGCCAGCAGACTGCAGGAGAACACTGAAGCTTTCTTT. Translating gives CASRLQENTEAFF.

J is TRBJ2-7 and V is TRBV9, with 9 bases that match TRBD1. Germline CDR1 and CDR2: SGDLS and YYNGEE. V shed 4 bases, J shed 3 bases, and the junction held 8 bases outside the gene matches. The CDR3 loop spans 15 amino acids. CDR3 protein: CASSPQGQGYYEQYF. CDR3 nucleotides: TGTGCCAGCAGCCCTCAGGGACAGGGATACTACGAGCAGTACTTC.

This chain links TRBV11-2 with TRBJ2-7, with D tentatively TRBD2 (5 bases). The CDR3 extends over 13 amino acids. The V gene's germline CDR1 is SGHAT and CDR2 FQNNGV. Deletions cut 4 bases from V and 6 bases from J, with 13 bases between. CDR3 protein: CASSSLRGFEQYF. For the CDR3, the DNA is TGTGCCAGCAGCTCGCTTAGAGGGTTCGAGCAGTACTTC.

The V call is TRBV6-1, the J call TRBJ1-5; no reliable D call. Germline values: CDR1 MNHNS, CDR2 SASEGT. Between the trimmed V and J ends, which lost 5 bases and 4 bases, there was a span of 12 bases. The CDR3 runs to 14 residues. This chain's CDR3 is CASSPSWGNQPQHF. The CDR3 nucleotides are TGTGCCAGCAGTCCAAGTTGGGGAAATCAGCCCCAGCATTTT.